A selection of T cell receptor beta chains follows, all from one sample in a study of identical twins. Using its own MiXCR run on the 5' RACE reads, TCRdb lists one record per CDR3 protein. This table has 1.5 million or so distinct CDR3 sequences, about 32% appearing once. The source material was cord blood. All receptors come from a newborn girl in good health. The CDR3 runs from the conserved cysteine through the conserved F or W. A D gene is named only where the DNA matches it firmly. The listing skips clone size in some rows; elsewhere it reads once, few, many or a size class.

J gene	V gene	CDR3 length	D gene	clone size	CDR3 protein	CDR3 DNA
TRBJ2-3	TRBV19	16	TRBD1	NA	CASSMRKGGYTDTQYF	TGTGCCAGTAGTATGAGAAAAGGGGGCTACACAGATACGCAGTATTTT
TRBJ1-5	TRBV14	14	NA	NA	CASSAVGGGQPQHF	TGTGCCAGCAGTGCTGTAGGGGGGGGTCAGCCCCAGCATTTT
TRBJ1-2	TRBV29-1	16	NA	NA	CSVEDRGRRSADGYTF	TGCAGCGTTGAAGATCGCGGACGCCGATCGGCCGATGGCTACACCTTC
TRBJ1-2	TRBV4-1	17	NA	NA	CASSQVWQLLANYGYTF	TGCGCCAGCAGCCAAGTCTGGCAGTTGTTAGCTAACTATGGCTACACCTTC
TRBJ2-3	TRBV6-1	15	TRBD2	NA	CASSATSGDADTQYF	TGTGCCAGCAGTGCCACTAGCGGGGATGCAGATACGCAGTATTTT
TRBJ1-1	TRBV30	14	NA	NA	CAWSVGGASTEAFF	TGTGCCTGGAGTGTAGGCGGCGCGAGCACTGAAGCTTTCTTT
TRBJ2-2	TRBV28	16	NA	NA	CASSPLGGQVTGELFF	TGTGCCAGCAGTCCCCTAGGCGGACAAGTTACCGGGGAGCTGTTTTTT
TRBJ2-3	TRBV20-1	13	NA	few	CSARGGTPDTQYF	TGCAGTGCTAGAGGGGGGACGCCGGATACGCAGTATTTT
TRBJ2-5	TRBV6-1	17	TRBD2	few	CASSEPRGLAGKETQYF	TGTGCCAGCAGTGAACCCCGGGGACTAGCGGGGAAAGAGACCCAGTACTTC
TRBJ2-1	TRBV5-5	14	NA	NA	CASSLSWSGDEQFF	TGTGCCAGCAGCTTGTCGTGGAGTGGGGATGAGCAGTTCTTC
TRBJ2-1	TRBV20-1	16	NA	many	CSARGVSTSSYNEQFF	TGCAGTGCTAGAGGGGTTTCTACGAGCTCCTACAATGAGCAGTTCTTC
TRBJ2-7	TRBV21-1	14	NA	once	CASSAFRRGDEQYF	TGTGCCAGCAGCGCCTTTCGGAGGGGGGACGAGCAGTACTTC
TRBJ2-7	TRBV20-1	17	NA	NA	CSARDLKDPRVSYEQYF	TGCAGTGCTAGAGATCTCAAGGACCCTCGGGTCTCCTACGAGCAGTACTTC
TRBJ1-2	TRBV20-1	9	NA	NA	CRTPGGDTF	TGCAGGACCCCGGGGGGAGACACCTTC
TRBJ2-5	TRBV27	12	NA	NA	CASSRIQAEQYF	TGTGCCAGCAGTCGGATACAGGCGGAGCAGTACTTC
TRBJ2-5	TRBV4-2	16	TRBD1	NA	CASSQNARRGRETQYF	TGTGCCAGCAGCCAAAATGCTCGCAGGGGGCGAGAGACCCAGTACTTC
TRBJ1-4	TRBV2	12	NA	NA	CASSEGTRKLFF	TGTGCCAGCAGTGAAGGGACACGAAAACTGTTTTTT